Described below is a single T cell receptor beta chain sequence and its context. This specimen comes from a study of blood T cells in healthy people across ages. Isolated per sample were at least 6 million PBMCs. A J-beta primer mix and a sample-barcoded 5' primer were used in a second PCR of roughly 6 to 11 cycles. TCRdb independently ran MiXCR on the 5' RACE reads; one entry per CDR3 protein. The sample has 1.2 million to 1.5 million distinct CDR3 sequences, approximately 60% seen once. The germline V gene encodes CDR1 SQVTM and CDR2 ANQGSEA. Trimming pared 4 bases from V and 0 bases from J, leaving 4 bases between. The CDR3 is made up of 12 amino acids.

The sample was blood. This chain connects TRBV29-1 to TRBJ1-3, with D unclear. This clonotype was obtained from a man between 18 and 35 years old in good health. The CDR3 DNA follows: TGCAGCGTTGTCGTCTCTGGAAACACCATATATTTT. This encodes CSVVVSGNTIYF. The entire variable domain, with the rest obtained from reference TRBV29-1 and TRBJ1-3, is as follows: SAVISQKPSRDICQRGTSLTIQCQVDSQVTMMFWYRQQPGQSLTLIATANQGSEATYESGFVIDKFPISRPNLTFSTLTVSNMSPEDSSIYLCSVVVSGNTIYFGEGSWLTVV.